The 19 T cell receptor beta chains below come from one sample, sequenced in a study of human T cells and chemical hapten exposure. The template was total RNA from unfractionated whole blood. Unique molecular identifiers were attached to individual cDNA molecules during library preparation. TCRdb independently ran MiXCR on the reads; one entry per CDR3 protein. The data hold more than 100,000 distinct CDR3 sequences, with around 8.5% observed a single time. The sample was whole blood. Every receptor here comes from a human donor in good health. Some clones in this sample may be carry-over from other donors' samples.

The CDR3 loop reads CASSWRVASSSYNEQFF. The DNA of the CDR3 is TGTGCCAGCAGCTGGAGGGTAGCGTCAAGCTCCTACAATGAGCAGTTCTTC. The genes are TRBV7-9 and TRBJ2-1, with D perhaps matching TRBD2 (6 bases). Trimming removed 4 bases at V and 0 bases at J, with 16 bases between. Per germline, CDR1 SEHNR and CDR2 FQNEAQ (reference sequence). The CDR3 consists of 17 residues. The full variable domain, its missing parts supplied by reference TRBV7-9 and TRBJ2-1, is DTGVSQNPRHKITKRGQNVTFRCDPISEHNRLYWYRQTLGQGPEFLTYFQNEAQLEKSRLLSDRFSAERPKGSFSTLEIQRTEQGDSAMYLCASSWRVASSSYNEQFFGPGTRLTVL.

This chain joins TRBV12-5 and TRBJ2-1, with 12 bases aligning to TRBD2. V lost 7 bases, J lost 7 bases, and 11 bases stayed unmatched. The CDR3 has 16 residues. Germline V lookup: CDR1 LGHNT, CDR2 FRNRAP. CDR3 in DNA: TGTGCTAGTGCTCAATCCGGGACTAGCGGGCCTAATGAGCAGTTCTTC. The encoded protein is CASAQSGTSGPNEQFF.

This clonotype was observed many times. The V call is TRBV10-1, the J call TRBJ1-1, with TRBD1 matching over 7 bases. Unmatched junction bases numbered 6, after V lost 3 bases and J lost 5 bases. The CDR3 totals 14 residues. CDR1 is WNHNN, CDR2 SYGVQD, per germline (reference sequence). The chain's CDR3 is CASSDLPGQTEAFF. CDR3 DNA sequence: TGCGCCAGCAGTGACCTACCGGGACAGACTGAAGCTTTCTTT.

This chain joins TRBV12-3 or TRBV12-4 and TRBJ2-5, with TRBD1 matching 9 bases. V trimming: 6 bases; J trimming: 5 bases; junction bases outside the gene matches: 7. This CDR3 is built from 14 residues. The CDR3 DNA reads as TGTGCCAGCAGATCCGGGACAGGGAAGGAGACCCAGTACTTC. This encodes CASRSGTGKETQYF.

This clonotype was found a few times. The rearrangement links TRBV27 to TRBJ1-4, with D perhaps matching TRBD1 (6 bases). The CDR3 totals 18 residues. Germline lookup yields CDR1 MNHEY and CDR2 SMNVEV (reference sequence). V shed 6 bases and J shed 1 base, with 21 bases lying between them. The CDR3: CASRKETGTPLTNEKLFF. The CDR3 DNA reads TGTGCCAGCAGAAAAGAGACCGGGACACCCTTAACTAATGAAAAACTGTTTTTT.

This clonotype occurred many times. The V and J genes are TRBV7-9 and TRBJ1-5; TRBD1 matches at 7 bases. The CDR3 loop spans 14 amino acids. The J segment lost 2 bases and the V segment lost 2 bases, leaving 0 bases of the junction unmatched. The germline V gene encodes CDR1 SEHNR and CDR2 FQNEAQ (reference sequence). The CDR3 protein is CASSLTGGNQPQHF. The CDR3, as DNA: TGTGCCAGCAGCTTAACAGGGGGCAATCAGCCCCAGCATTTT.

The table lists this clonotype with a few counts. The V gene is TRBV5-1, the J gene TRBJ2-7; the match to TRBD1 covers 7 bases. The CDR3 sequence is 12 residues long. Trimming cost V 0 bases and J 6 bases; bases outside gene matches: 0. Germline values: CDR1 SGHRS, CDR2 YFSETQ. The CDR3, as DNA: TGCGCCAGCAGCTTGGGACAGGGCGAGCAGTACTTC. Protein product: CASSLGQGEQYF.

The chain carries TRBV4-1 and TRBJ1-3; unclear D gene. Trimming left V 1 base short and J 3 bases short, with 10 bases between. Germline V gene data show CDR1 as MGHRA and CDR2 as YSYEKL. The CDR3 runs to 15 residues. The CDR3 loop reads CASSQVSENGNTIYF. The CDR3 DNA reads as TGCGCCAGCAGCCAAGTATCGGAAAATGGAAACACCATATATTTT.

Many counts were recorded for this clonotype. The V and J genes are TRBV2 and TRBJ1-6, with 9 bases identical to TRBD1. The CDR3 is made up of 15 amino acids. Germline V gene sequence: CDR1 SNHLY, CDR2 FYNNEI. The junction had 7 bases not matched to a gene; V was cut back by 6 bases and J by 7 bases. DNA of the CDR3: TGTGCCAGCAGACCCCGGACAGGGGAAAATTCACCCCTCCACTTT. Residues: CASRPRTGENSPLHF. Supplemented by reference TRBV2 and TRBJ1-6, the full variable domain reads EPEVTQTPSHQVTQMGQEVILRCVPISNHLYFYWYRQILGQKVEFLVSFYNNEISEKSEIFDDQFSVERPDGSNFTLKIRSTKLEDSAMYFCASRPRTGENSPLHFGNGTRLTVT.

This clonotype was detected ten times or more. The V gene is TRBV5-1, the J gene TRBJ1-1; 8 bases match TRBD1. V trimming: 5 bases; J trimming: 1 base; junction bases outside the gene matches: 7. The CDR3 has 15 amino acids. Per germline, CDR1 SGHRS and CDR2 YFSETQ. CDR3 DNA: TGCGCCAGCAGTATTACCGGGACAGGGAACACTGAAGCTTTCTTT. Protein: CASSITGTGNTEAFF.

The chain uses TRBV6-2 or TRBV6-3 and TRBJ1-2; tentatively, D is TRBD1 (6 bases). Germline CDR1 MNHEY, CDR2 SVGEGT. Trimming cost V 7 bases and J 2 bases, with 17 bases left between them. CDR3 length: 15 amino acids. CDR3 in amino acids: CASTKGGIGNYGYTF. CDR3 coding DNA: TGTGCCAGCACCAAAGGGGGGATCGGCAACTATGGCTACACCTTC.

Remarks on this clonotype: Being one base from a much bigger clone, this may be a read error. The chain combines TRBV20-1 with TRBJ2-3; the D is unclear. The CDR3 contains 11 residues. Germline CDR1 reads DFQATT; CDR2 reads SNEGSKA (reference sequence). V lost 3 bases to trimming and J lost 7 bases, with 8 bases between them. The CDR3 DNA follows: TGCAGTGCTAGTGAGCAGAATACGCAGTATTTT. Protein: CSASEQNTQYF.

This clonotype was found many times. The chain uses TRBV29-1 and TRBJ2-6; D remains ambiguous. Germline V gene data show CDR1 as SQVTM and CDR2 as ANQGSEA. Trimming pared 3 bases from V and 0 bases from J, leaving 3 bases between. The CDR3 runs to 13 residues. CDR3 bases: TGCAGCGTTGAGAGCTCTGGGGCCAACGTCCTGACTTTC. It is translated as CSVESSGANVLTF.

This clonotype was picked up many times. The chain joins TRBV6-5 to TRBJ2-5; 7 bases line up with TRBD1. The CDR3 is 14 amino acids. In germline, CDR1 is MNHEY, CDR2 SVGAGI. Trimming at V came to 5 bases and at J to 0 bases, leaving 3 bases not matched to a gene. The CDR3 DNA reads as TGTGCCAGCAGTCGACAGGGAGACCAAGAGACCCAGTACTTC. Protein: CASSRQGDQETQYF.

There are many counts of this clonotype. The chain links TRBV27 to TRBJ2-5; 7 bases line up with TRBD1. Germline CDR1 MNHEY, CDR2 SMNVEV (reference sequence). Germline trimming cut 2 bases from V and 5 bases from J; bases unmatched to any gene: 14. This CDR3 is 17 amino acids long. The CDR3 reads CASSLREGGRERETQYF. Here the CDR3 DNA reads TGTGCCAGCAGTTTAAGGGAAGGGGGCAGGGAGCGTGAGACCCAGTACTTC.

This clonotype came up many times. This rearrangement joins TRBV15 to TRBJ2-7; D is perhaps TRBD1 or TRBD2 (7 bases each). Germline CDR1 is LNHNV and CDR2 is YYDKDF (reference sequence). Trimming took 0 bases from V and 2 from J, leaving 14 bases between them. CDR3 length equals 16 residues. DNA for the CDR3: TGTGCCACCAGCAGAGATAAGGGGGCGGGAGCCTACGAGCAGTACTTC. Protein: CATSRDKGAGAYEQYF.

The chain recombines TRBV10-3 with TRBJ1-2; 7 bases map to TRBD1. Germline V gene sequence: CDR1 ENHRY, CDR2 SYGVKD. This CDR3 region has 16 residues. Germline trimming cut 4 bases from V and 2 bases from J; bases unmatched to any gene: 10. CDR3 sequence reads: CAISADPGTDNYGYTF. CDR3 in DNA: TGTGCCATCAGTGCTGACCCCGGGACAGACAACTATGGCTACACCTTC.

This clonotype turned up a few times. CDR3: CASSQDLRGDYTEAFF. The CDR3 DNA sequence: TGTGCCAGCAGCCAAGATCTAAGGGGAGATTACACTGAAGCTTTCTTT. The chain is built from TRBV4-2 and TRBJ1-1, with D perhaps matching TRBD1 (5 bases). V dropped 0 bases and J dropped 3 bases, with 14 bases sitting between them. The CDR3 is made up of 16 amino acids. Germline V CDR1 and CDR2: LGHNA, YNFKEQ.

The chain combines TRBV12-3 or TRBV12-4 with TRBJ2-3, with 9 positions matching TRBD2. Germline trimming cut 2 bases from V and 1 base from J; bases unmatched to any gene: 13. This CDR3 has 19 amino acids. The CDR3 sequence: CASSLPQSLAGEGTDTQYF. CDR3 DNA: TGTGCCAGCAGTTTACCCCAAAGCTTAGCGGGAGAGGGCACAGATACGCAGTATTTT.